This entry lists 22 T cell receptor beta chains sequenced from one sample in a study of T cells in women clearing cervical HPV infection. Generated by immunoSEQ multiplex PCR, the TCRdb table keeps only in-frame clones and is missing some. The sample holds 25,000 to 30,000 clones. Specimen: blood buffy coat. The receptors were gathered from a woman aged 18 to 69 with a cervical HPV16 infection that either progressed to CIN3+ or cleared (not recorded which).

Comment on this clone: The CDR3 end falls 3 residues outside the read, so it is completed with the germline J gene. V is TRBV6-2 or TRBV6-3 and J is TRBJ1-1; D gene ambiguous. Germline CDR1 MNHEY, CDR2 SVGEGT. The V end lost 2 bases, the J end lost 0 bases, and 7 bases lay between the germline ends. The CDR3 contains 14 residues. The CDR3 DNA, read in part, is TGTGCCAGCAGTTACGTCGGGGTGAACACTGAA. Its protein product is CASSYVGVNTE. The complete CDR3 sequence is CASSYVGVNTEAFF.

Points on this clone: The CDR3 end is not reached by the read, which stops 3 residues before it; the germline J gene fills it in. The chain uses TRBV19 and TRBJ2-3, with 11 bases aligning to TRBD2. The V segment lost 0 bases and the J segment 8 bases; nucleotides outside the gene matches: 7. CDR1 LNHDA and CDR2 SQIVND come from the germline V gene (reference sequence). CDR3 size: 16 residues. The CDR3 loop is CASSIDATLAGGTQYF. The sequenced CDR3 bases are TGTGCCAGTAGTATAGATGCGACCCTAGCGGGGGGTACG.

To note about this clone: The CDR3 goes on 3 residues after the read ends, and that part is filled in from the germline J gene. This rearrangement joins TRBV20-1 to TRBJ1-6; the D gene is possibly TRBD1 (6 bases). Trimming stripped 3 bases from V and 8 bases from J, with 11 bases between. This CDR3 spans 13 amino acids. Germline V gene sequence: CDR1 DFQATT, CDR2 SNEGSKA (reference sequence). CDR3 DNA (partial): TGCAGTGCTAGGACTAACAGGGATTCACCC. Residues: CSARTNRDSP. The whole CDR3 is CSARTNRDSPLHF.

Concerning this clone: The observed sequence ends 3 residues before the CDR3 terminus, with the missing tail filled in from the germline J gene. The chain uses TRBV5-1 and TRBJ1-1, with D perhaps TRBD1 (5 bases). This CDR3 spans 13 amino acids. In germline, CDR1 is SGHRS, CDR2 YFSETQ. Trimming shortened V by 4 bases and J by 1 base, and 8 bases separated the two germline ends. Partial CDR3 DNA: TGCGCCAGCAGCGTTCAGGGGAACACTGAA. Translation: CASSVQGNTE. The full CDR3 reads CASSVQGNTEAFF.

Details on this clone: The junction differs from germline at one of its ends, possibly a read error. The sequenced fragment ends 3 residues before the CDR3 boundary, so the rest is inferred from the germline J gene. This rearrangement joins TRBV4-2 to TRBJ2-7; D possibly corresponds to TRBD1 (6 bases). The germline V gene has CDR1 LGHNA and CDR2 YNFKEQ. The CDR3 is made up of 17 amino acids. Partial CDR3 DNA: TGCGCCAGCAGCCAAGAGTCGGGCAGGGGAAGCTCCTACGAG. It is translated as CASSQESGRGSSYE. The CDR3 in its entirety is CASSQESGRGSSYEQYF.

Concerning this clone: The read ends 3 residues before the CDR3 terminus; that terminus is restored from the germline J gene. This chain joins TRBV7-3 and TRBJ1-1, with 7 bases aligning to TRBD1. Germline V gives CDR1 SGHTA, CDR2 FQGTGA. The junction had 3 bases not matched to a gene; V was cut back by 4 bases and J by 1 base. The CDR3 length is 14 residues. CDR3 in amino acids: CASSYTGANTEAFF. The DNA read from the CDR3 is TGTGCCAGCAGCTACACAGGGGCGAACACTGAA.

Concerning this clone itself: The missing CDR3 end, 3 residues past where the read stops, is filled in from the germline J gene. V is TRBV30 and J is TRBJ1-2, with TRBD1 matching over 7 bases. The CDR3 consists of 14 residues. CDR1 and CDR2 from the germline V gene are GTSNPN and SVGIG (reference sequence). The chain's CDR3 is CAWSLTTGAWGYTF. The covered CDR3 bases are TGTGCCTGGAGTTTGACCACAGGGGCCTGGGGC. The complete variable domain, with remaining parts taken from reference TRBV30 and TRBJ1-2, reads SQTIHQWPATLVQPVGSPLSLECTVEGTSNPNLYWYRQAAGRGLQLLFYSVGIGQISSEVPQNLSASRPQDRQFILSSKKLLLSDSGFYLCAWSLTTGAWGYTFGSGTRLTVV.

Concerning this clone itself: The sequenced fragment ends 3 residues before the CDR3 boundary, so the rest is inferred from the germline J gene. J is TRBJ2-4 and V is TRBV18; tentative D call: TRBD1 (7 bases). Germline V lookup: CDR1 KGHSH, CDR2 LQKENI. The CDR3 is 12 residues long. CDR3: CASSPRGDGQYF. The DNA read from the CDR3 is TGTGCCAGCTCACCCAGGGGGGATGGT. Based on the CDR3 plus reference TRBV18 and TRBJ2-4, the full variable domain is NAGVMQNPRHLVRRRGQEARLRCSPMKGHSHVYWYRQLPEEGLKFMVYLQKENIIDESGMPKERFSAEFPKEGPSILRIQQVVRGDSAAYFCASSPRGDGQYFGAGTRLSVL.

A remark on this clone: The CDR3 end falls 3 residues outside the read, so it is completed with the germline J gene. The chain joins TRBV6-1 to TRBJ1-5, with 8 bases matching TRBD1. The J segment lost 4 bases and the V segment lost 3 bases, leaving 5 bases of the junction unmatched. This CDR3 has 15 residues. Germline CDR1 and CDR2: MNHNS and SASEGT. CDR3 residues: CASSDSTGGNQPQHF. CDR3 DNA, as far as it was read: TGTGCCAGCAGTGATTCCACAGGGGGAAATCAGCCC.

Regarding this clone: The read terminates 3 residues before the CDR3 end, so the remaining end is supplied by the germline J gene. The chain employs TRBV20-1 and TRBJ2-1; the match to TRBD2 covers 8 bases. CDR1 is DFQATT and CDR2 is SNEGSKA in the germline V gene (reference sequence). This CDR3 contains 16 residues. V was clipped by 6 bases and J by 5 bases; unmatched bases: 15. CDR3 protein: CSADQGAGGLNNEQFF. The covered CDR3 bases are TGCAGTGCCGATCAAGGGGCGGGGGGACTGAACAATGAG.

As to this clone: The CDR3 end lies 3 residues beyond the end of the read and is filled in from the germline J gene. The chain couples TRBV20-1 to TRBJ1-3; 7 nucleotides line up with TRBD1. The germline V gene encodes CDR1 DFQATT and CDR2 SNEGSKA (reference sequence). The length of the CDR3 is 13 residues. The CDR3 loop reads CSAPGQQDWTIYF. CDR3 bases read: TGCAGTGCCCCGGGACAGCAAGACTGGACC.

With regard to this clone: The read ends 3 residues shy of where the CDR3 ends; the end is completed using the germline J gene. The V call is TRBV11-2, the J call TRBJ2-5; TRBD1 is a possible D gene (6 bases). Germline assignment: CDR1 SGHAT and CDR2 FQNNGV. Trimming shortened V by 5 bases and J by 2 bases, and 12 bases separated the two germline ends. The CDR3 has 14 amino acids. CDR3 amino acids: CASSMGAEQETQYF. CDR3 DNA, as far as it was read: TGTGCCAGCAGCATGGGGGCAGAGCAAGAGACC.

As to this clone: The missing CDR3 end, 3 residues past where the read stops, is filled in from the germline J gene. The chain joins TRBV7-7 to TRBJ2-5; D remains unclear. This CDR3 is 14 amino acids long. V lost 5 bases and J lost 2, with 12 bases in between. In germline, CDR1 is SSHAT, CDR2 FNYEAQ (reference sequence). CDR3: CASSPQPGQETQYF. The CDR3 bases that were read are TGTGCCAGCAGCCCGCAGCCAGGACAAGAGACC.

This clone ranks as medium-sized in terms of frequency. The CDR3 sequence: CASQSEANQPQHF. The covered CDR3 bases are TGTGCCAGTCAAAGTGAAGCCAATCAGCCC. The chain has TRBV18 and TRBJ1-5; D remains ambiguous. The read stops 3 residues short of the end of the CDR3; the missing end is completed from the germline J gene. CDR3 length: 13 residues. Germline lookup yields CDR1 KGHSH and CDR2 LQKENI. V shed 9 bases and J shed 3 bases, with 12 bases lying between them.

About this clone itself: The CDR3 goes on 3 residues after the read ends, and that part is filled in from the germline J gene. The chain is built from TRBV30 and TRBJ1-6; 12 nucleotides agree with TRBD1. The germline gives CDR1 GTSNPN, CDR2 SVGIG (reference sequence). The CDR3 is 15 residues long. Trimming cost V 0 bases and J 9 bases; bases outside gene matches: 3. Here the CDR3 reads CAWSVKGQGASPLHF. The part of the CDR3 DNA that was read is TGTGCCTGGAGTGTAAAGGGACAGGGGGCTTCACCC.

A note on this clone: The read comes to an end 3 residues before the CDR3 does, leaving the germline J gene to fill in the end. The chain employs TRBV5-1 and TRBJ1-4; D is uncertain. The germline V gene has CDR1 SGHRS and CDR2 YFSETQ. The CDR3 is 15 residues long. V was trimmed by 1 base and J by 0 bases, leaving 7 bases between them. CDR3 residues: CASSLSGSTNEKLFF. Partial CDR3 DNA: TGCGCCAGCAGCTTGAGCGGGTCAACTAATGAAAAA.

Of note for this clone: Read coverage stops 3 residues before the CDR3 terminus; the germline J gene supplies the remainder. V is TRBV2 and J is TRBJ2-7; a weak D match, TRBD1 (6 bases). With 8 bases removed from V and 4 bases from J, the gap between germline ends came to 12 bases. The CDR3 runs 12 residues. Germline V CDR1 and CDR2: SNHLY, FYNNEI. The DNA read from the CDR3 is TGTGCCAGCTATGGGGGCAATTACGAG. This encodes CASYGGNYE. The whole CDR3 sequence is CASYGGNYEQYF.

With regard to this clone: The DNA ends 3 residues before the CDR3 does, and the rest of the CDR3 is filled in from the germline J gene. The chain recombines TRBV7-6 with TRBJ2-5; 8 bases are shared with TRBD1. The CDR3 totals 18 residues. In germline, CDR1 is SGHVS, CDR2 FNYEAQ. J lost 1 base, V lost 1 base, and 11 bases had no gene match. The CDR3 protein is CASSLVGGQGLFQETQYF. The part of the CDR3 DNA that was read is TGTGCCAGCAGCTTAGTGGGTGGACAGGGATTGTTCCAAGAGACC. Based on the CDR3 plus reference TRBV7-6 and TRBJ2-5, the full variable domain is GAGVSQSPRYKVTKRGQDVALRCDPISGHVSLYWYRQALGQGPEFLTYFNYEAQQDKSGLPNDRFSAERPEGSISTLTIQRTEQRDSAMYRCASSLVGGQGLFQETQYFGPGTRLLVL.

Concerning this clone itself: The read falls 3 residues short of the CDR3 end, and the missing part is taken from the germline J gene. The gene calls are TRBV18 and TRBJ2-4; D not certain. This CDR3 region has 14 residues. Germline V lookup: CDR1 KGHSH, CDR2 LQKENI. Trimming left V 4 bases short and J 7 bases short, with 14 bases between. Incomplete CDR3 DNA: TGTGCCAGCTCACAAGTTAGGGTTCAGAACATT. Encoded protein: CASSQVRVQNI. The entire CDR3 protein reads CASSQVRVQNIQYF.

Turning to this clone: The CDR3 end is not reached by the read, which stops 3 residues before it; the germline J gene fills it in. The chain has TRBV19 and TRBJ2-7; 7 nucleotides line up with TRBD1. Unmatched junction bases numbered 11, after V lost 4 bases and J lost 5 bases. This CDR3 spans 15 amino acids. Per the germline V gene, CDR1 is LNHDA and CDR2 is SQIVND (reference sequence). This chain's CDR3 is CASSTTTGVADEQYF. The covered CDR3 bases are TGTGCCAGTAGTACTACCACAGGGGTGGCTGACGAG.

A word on this clone: The sequence runs out 3 residues before the end of the CDR3; the remainder is reconstructed from the germline J gene. The chain has TRBV7-3 and TRBJ2-2; no firm D call. Germline CDR1 and CDR2: SGHTA and FQGTGA. The CDR3 extends over 12 amino acids. V was clipped by 5 bases and J by 8 bases, with 9 bases between them. CDR3 amino acids: CASSPGWGELFF. The covered CDR3 bases are TGTGCCAGCAGCCCCGGGTGGGGGGAG.

The sequenced part of the CDR3 DNA is TGTGCCAGTAGTATATTTCCCGGGACAGGGGGCTCCTACAATGAG. It translates to CASSIFPGTGGSYNE. The full CDR3 is CASSIFPGTGGSYNEQFF. The chain links TRBV19 to TRBJ2-1; 11 bases match TRBD1. The read comes to an end 3 residues before the CDR3 does, leaving the germline J gene to fill in the end. Germline V lookup: CDR1 LNHDA, CDR2 SQIVND (reference sequence). V shed 2 bases, J shed 0 bases, and the junction held 6 bases outside the gene matches. The CDR3 covers 18 residues.